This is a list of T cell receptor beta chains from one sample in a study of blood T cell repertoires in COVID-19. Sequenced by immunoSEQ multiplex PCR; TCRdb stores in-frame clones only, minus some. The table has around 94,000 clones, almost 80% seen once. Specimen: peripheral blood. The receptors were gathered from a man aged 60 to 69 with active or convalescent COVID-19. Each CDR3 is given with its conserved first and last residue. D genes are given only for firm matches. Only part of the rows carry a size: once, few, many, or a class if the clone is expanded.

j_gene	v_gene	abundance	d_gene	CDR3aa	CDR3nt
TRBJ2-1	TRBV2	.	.	CASSPASSYNEQFF	TGTGCCAGCAGCCCTGCTAGCTCCTACAATGAGCAGTTCTTC
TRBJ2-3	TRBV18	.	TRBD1	CASSPGQGGTDTQYF	TGTGCCAGCTCCCCGGGACAGGGCGGCACAGATACGCAGTATTTT
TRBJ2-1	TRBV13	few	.	CASTPLGSNRYNEQFF	TGTGCCAGCACCCCACTTGGGTCTAACAGATACAATGAGCAGTTCTTC
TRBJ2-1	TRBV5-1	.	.	CASTPLATSYNEQFF	TGCGCCAGCACCCCCCTAGCGACCTCCTACAATGAGCAGTTCTTC
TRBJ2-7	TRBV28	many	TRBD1	CASMETGGGYEQYF	TGTGCCAGCATGGAGACAGGGGGGGGCTACGAGCAGTACTTC
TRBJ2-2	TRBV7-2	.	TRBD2	CVTAYNPSGRNGELFF	TGTGTCACAGCATATAACCCTAGCGGGAGAAACGGGGAGCTGTTTTTT
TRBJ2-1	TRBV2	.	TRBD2	CASSEFSGDYNEQFF	TGTGCCAGCAGTGAATTTAGCGGGGACTACAATGAGCAGTTCTTC
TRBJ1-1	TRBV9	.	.	CASSDSSAGRTEAFF	TGTGCCAGCAGCGACTCCTCGGCAGGGAGGACTGAAGCTTTCTTT
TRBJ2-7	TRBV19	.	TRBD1	CASSPGDRGHVEQYF	TGTGCCAGTAGTCCGGGGGACAGGGGGCACGTCGAGCAGTACTTC
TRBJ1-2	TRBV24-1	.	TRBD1	CATSGRDSNFYGYTF	TGTGCCACCAGTGGAAGGGACAGCAACTTCTATGGCTACACCTTC
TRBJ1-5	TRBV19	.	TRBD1	CASNDRVQPQHF	TGTGCCAGTAATGACAGGGTCCAGCCCCAGCATTTT
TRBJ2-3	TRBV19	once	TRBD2	CASSMGSGRYLDTQYF	TGTGCCAGTAGTATGGGTAGCGGGAGGTATCTAGATACGCAGTATTTT
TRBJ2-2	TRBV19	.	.	CASSMEGGTIEGLAELFF	TGTGCCAGTAGTATGGAAGGCGGGACCATCGAGGGTTTAGCGGAGCTGTTTTTT
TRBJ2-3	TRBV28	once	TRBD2	CASSLLSGRTDTQYF	TGTGCCAGCAGTTTACTTAGCGGGCGCACAGATACGCAGTATTTT
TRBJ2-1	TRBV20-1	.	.	CSASGASSYNEQFF	TGCAGTGCTAGTGGAGCGAGCTCCTACAATGAGCAGTTCTTC
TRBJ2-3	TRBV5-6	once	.	CASRNSGTDTQYF	TGTGCCAGCAGGAATAGCGGCACAGATACGCAGTATTTT
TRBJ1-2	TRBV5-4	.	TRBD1	CASSLAGTGNYGYTF	TGTGCCAGCAGCTTGGCCGGGACAGGGAACTATGGCTACACCTTC
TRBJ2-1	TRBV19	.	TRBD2	CASRLAGANYNEQFF	TGTGCCAGTAGGTTAGCGGGGGCGAACTACAATGAGCAGTTCTTC
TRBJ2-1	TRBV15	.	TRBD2	CATSLSRDYIHEQFF	TGTGCCACCAGCTTAAGCCGGGACTACATCCATGAGCAGTTCTTC
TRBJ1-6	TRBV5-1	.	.	CASSFGGIVNSPLHF	TGCGCCAGCAGCTTCGGCGGGATAGTGAATTCACCCCTCCACTTT
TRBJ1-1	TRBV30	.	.	CAWSTQRMNTEAFF	TGTGCCTGGAGTACACAGAGAATGAACACTGAAGCTTTCTTT
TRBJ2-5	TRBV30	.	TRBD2	CAWATSGRASETQYF	TGTGCCTGGGCGACTAGCGGGAGGGCCTCAGAGACCCAGTACTTC
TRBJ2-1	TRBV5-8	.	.	CASSVLANEQFF	TGTGCCAGCAGCGTTCTAGCGAATGAGCAGTTCTTC
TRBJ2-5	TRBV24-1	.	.	CATSDWGRGTVETQYF	TGTGCCACCAGTGATTGGGGCCGGGGGACAGTGGAGACCCAGTACTTC
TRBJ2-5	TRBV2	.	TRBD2	CASSPGLAGGLETQYF	TGTGCCAGCAGTCCGGGACTAGCGGGAGGGCTGGAGACCCAGTACTTC
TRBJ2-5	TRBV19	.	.	CASSSPGSQETQYF	TGTGCCAGTAGTAGTCCGGGATCCCAAGAGACCCAGTACTTC
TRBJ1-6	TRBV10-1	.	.	CASSESTNSNSPLHF	TGCGCCAGCAGTGAGTCGACAAATTCCAATTCACCCCTCCACTTT
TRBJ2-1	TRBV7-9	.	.	CASSSTVYNEQFF	TGTGCCAGCAGCTCCACTGTCTACAATGAGCAGTTCTTC
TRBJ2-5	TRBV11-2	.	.	CASSLAGRDSEEETQYF	TGTGCCAGCAGCTTAGCGGGCCGGGACTCTGAAGAAGAGACCCAGTACTTC
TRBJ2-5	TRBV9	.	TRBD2	CASSVGSGGETQYF	TGTGCCAGCAGCGTAGGGTCGGGGGGGGAGACCCAGTACTTC
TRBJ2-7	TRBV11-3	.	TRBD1	CARRDRVYEQYF	TGTGCCAGACGGGACAGAGTATACGAGCAGTACTTC
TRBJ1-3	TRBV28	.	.	CASSLSGVPNTIYF	TGTGCCAGCAGTTTGAGCGGAGTTCCAAACACCATATATTTT
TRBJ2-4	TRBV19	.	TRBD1	CASGDRGRTKNIQYF	TGTGCCAGTGGAGACAGGGGGCGGACCAAAAACATTCAGTACTTC
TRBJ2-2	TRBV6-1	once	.	CASSASDSHLGNTGELFF	TGTGCCAGCAGTGCATCGGACTCTCACCTTGGGAATACCGGGGAGCTGTTTTTT
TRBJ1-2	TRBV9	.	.	CASSVAGAGNYGYTF	TGTGCCAGCAGCGTAGCTGGGGCGGGAAACTATGGCTACACCTTC
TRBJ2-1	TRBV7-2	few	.	CASSPQRYNEQFF	TGTGCCAGCAGCCCCCAGCGTTACAATGAGCAGTTCTTC
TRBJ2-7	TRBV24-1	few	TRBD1	CATSKRQGSQQYF	TGTGCCACCAGTAAGAGACAGGGAAGTCAGCAGTACTTC
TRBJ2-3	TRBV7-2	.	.	CASSLGGSFSGGTDTQYF	TGTGCCAGCAGCTTAGGGGGATCTTTCAGCGGTGGCACAGATACGCAGTATTTT
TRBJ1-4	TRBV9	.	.	CASSVGARGGDEKLFF	TGTGCCAGCAGCGTAGGAGCTCGGGGGGGTGATGAAAAACTGTTTTTT
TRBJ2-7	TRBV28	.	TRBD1	CATLQGGILKQYF	TGTGCCACCCTACAGGGGGGAATTCTTAAGCAGTACTTC
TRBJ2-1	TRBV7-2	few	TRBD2	CASSLSGRGSYNEQFF	TGTGCCAGCAGCCTTAGCGGGAGGGGCTCCTACAATGAGCAGTTCTTC
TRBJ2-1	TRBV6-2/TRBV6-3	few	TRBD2	CASSSKLAGALYNEQFF	TGTGCCAGCAGTTCCAAACTAGCGGGAGCCCTATACAATGAGCAGTTCTTC
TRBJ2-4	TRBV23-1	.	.	CASTPGWGTKNIQYF	TGCGCCAGCACTCCTGGGTGGGGCACCAAAAACATTCAGTACTTC
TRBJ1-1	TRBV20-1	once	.	CSASQANTEAFF	TGCAGTGCTAGTCAGGCGAACACTGAAGCTTTCTTT
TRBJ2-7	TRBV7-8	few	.	CASSSPQRATYEQYF	TGTGCCAGCAGCTCCCCCCAGCGAGCAACCTACGAGCAGTACTTC
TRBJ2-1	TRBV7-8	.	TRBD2	CASSPRTSGSQDEQFF	TGTGCCAGCAGCCCCAGGACTAGCGGGAGCCAGGATGAGCAGTTCTTC
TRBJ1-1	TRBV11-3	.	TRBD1	CASSLGTGTEAFF	TGTGCCAGCAGCTTAGGGACAGGGACTGAAGCTTTCTTT
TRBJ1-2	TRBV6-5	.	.	CASSYSSGVDYGYTF	TGTGCCAGCAGTTACTCTTCAGGGGTGGACTATGGCTACACCTTC
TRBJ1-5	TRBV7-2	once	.	CASSLGRGNQPQHF	TGTGCCAGCAGCTTAGGCAGGGGCAATCAGCCCCAGCATTTT
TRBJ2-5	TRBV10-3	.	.	CAISGTSGDIQETQYF	TGTGCCATCAGTGGGACCAGCGGGGACATCCAAGAGACCCAGTACTTC
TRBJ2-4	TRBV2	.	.	CASSEGPSETKNIQYF	TGTGCCAGCAGTGAGGGGCCTAGCGAGACCAAAAACATTCAGTACTTC
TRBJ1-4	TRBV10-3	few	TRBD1	CAISNGQATNEKLFF	TGTGCCATCAGTAACGGACAGGCAACTAATGAAAAACTGTTTTTT
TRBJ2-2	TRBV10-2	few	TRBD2	CASSEMFRSGSRTGELFF	TGCGCCAGCAGTGAAATGTTCCGTAGCGGGAGTAGGACCGGGGAGCTGTTTTTT